The sequence of this T cell receptor beta chain was determined in a study of blood T cells in healthy people across ages (dated by TCRdb to the mid-2010s). Regarding the complete study: In model experiments, roughly one uniquely barcoded TCR beta cDNA molecule per two T cells was captured by template switching. Using the same blood draw, the study looked at two additional independent replicas of 1 million unique cDNA reads for two donors, one aged 18 to 30 and the other aged 80 or older. The donors were divided into four age groups: young (average approximately 17 years), middle-aged (around 41), aged (under 70) and long-lived (roughly 82). The study measured age-related changes in TCR beta repertoire diversity using deep sequencing normalized with unique cDNA molecular identifiers. Overall study results and their limits: As age increased, observed TCR beta diversity per million T cells dropped in a roughly linear way, and a significant reduction was already evident by age 40. Conclusive comparison of naive and antigen-experienced compartments was prevented by the profiling of bulk unsorted PBMCs. Compared with the aged group, the long-lived group had more naive CD4+ T cells, fewer expanded clones and increased TCR diversity, a pattern suggesting age selection. Estimates of total diversity based on one million sequenced T cells were considered lower bounds and underestimates. Observed TCR beta diversity correlated strongly with the percentage of naive T cells measured by flow cytometry. The CMV infection status of donors was not known, potentially confounding age-related changes in expanded clonotypes.

Library preparation employed 5' RACE. Instrument on record: Illumina HiSeq 2500. A second PCR of roughly 7 to 11 cycles was performed with a sample-barcoded 5' primer and a J-beta primer mix. A template-switch 5' adaptor carrying 12 random nucleotides introduced a unique molecular identifier onto each TCR beta cDNA molecule. Each sample yielded at least 2.5 million CDR3-containing paired-end reads. First-strand cDNA synthesis was performed from all RNA using the Mint cDNA synthesis kit, with priming by a TRBC-specific oligonucleotide. After uracil-DNA glycosylase treatment, a first 18-cycle PCR used universal primers M1SS and BC2_uni_R on all cDNA. On the study's bioinformatics: Each sample was normalized by randomly selecting 1 million high-quality reads, each carrying a distinct molecular identifier. Instead of being binned into consensus sequences, reads with shared molecular identifiers were discarded. MiTCR, set to a Q25 quality threshold and the strictest error-elimination algorithm, was used for CDR3 identification, clonotype clustering and error correction. Lower-bound total TCR beta diversity was estimated with a nonparametric unseen species model using Euler transformation. TCRdb redid the processing of the public reads, applying fastp at Q25 and MiXCR, and retained in-frame beta chains. Each CDR3 protein appears once, grouped with its most common genes and DNA. The V and J calls, along with clone size, are taken from TCRdb and not from the paper's own processing. Across this sample there are hundreds of thousands of distinct CDR3 sequences, with 20% to 25% seen only once. In total, the top ten clones hold roughly 9% of the sample.

In regard to this clonotype: Its antigen remains unidentified. No base quality values were provided; no much bigger clone lies one nucleotide off.

The 39 donors, aged 6 to 90 years, were systemically healthy Caucasian individuals from Russia. Each donor gave roughly 9.5 milliliters of peripheral blood, collected into EDTA-treated Vacutainer tubes. Ficoll-Paque density-gradient centrifugation was used to isolate PBMCs, with at least 6.5 million obtained per sample. Trizol reagent was used to extract total RNA from the PBMCs, yielding at least 5 micrograms per sample. Naive CD45RAhigh/CD27high T cell percentages were measured by flow cytometry on a PBMC aliquot from every donor. As encoded in the germline V gene (reference sequence), CDR1 is DFQATT while CDR2 is SNEGSKA. From its cysteine to its phenylalanine, the CDR3 spans 16 amino acids. Only the CDR3 part of the read is kept: 48 bases, read in frame from the first base. V drops 0 bases and J drops 4 bases, leaving 17 bases in between. Another study also made use of these data, one on T cells of mothers and their children. Reported in the second study: Donors were nine systemically healthy Caucasian individuals: three mothers and their six children. cDNA synthesis used all of the extracted RNA, with roughly 1.5 ug of RNA in each 15 ul reaction. Sample barcodes and 2-4 random nucleotides were added via the M1S primer in the second PCR. Over 8 million TCR beta CDR3 reads were obtained for each mother, and around 2.7 million reads were obtained for each child. Thymic selection similarly shapes TCR recombination output in related and unrelated pairs, with minor effect from inherited differences. Normalized repertoire overlap in related mother-child pairs was always slightly higher than in unrelated mother-child pairs, but the difference was never significant. No persistent microchimeric T cell clones were detected, at a sensitivity of around 97 clones per million clonotypes. Deep NGS was used in the study to compare the TCR beta repertoires of mothers and children and to look for features that separate related mother-child pairs from unrelated individuals. On average, the children were approximately 12 +/- 4 years old, while the mothers were approximately 40 +/- 4 years old. After adapter ligation was performed with NEBNext reagents, the libraries were sequenced on an Illumina HiSeq 2000 with 100+100 nt paired-end reads. To avoid cross-contamination, the mother libraries and the child libraries were prepared a month apart and sequenced in separate runs. For each donor, between roughly 500,000 and 2,100,000 distinct TCR beta clonotypes were identified. Naive TCR beta clonotypes were estimated from low-frequency clonotypes matched to each donor's FACS-determined naive share, without sorting.

The sample taken for sequencing was blood. The sequence is built from TRBV20-1 and TRBJ2-3; matching of 5 bases hints at TRBD2 as the D gene. The receptor was isolated from a boy younger than 18 in good health. The DNA is as follows: TGCAGTGCTAGAGAACTAGATTCGGTTTCCCCAGATACGCAGTATTTT. Its translation is CSARELDSVSPDTQYF.